The 22 T cell receptor beta chains reported below all come from one sample, sequenced in a study of beta chain features in type 1 diabetes. Investigators reverse transcribed all isolated RNA, so they sequenced expressed TCRB transcripts. Profiling relied on immunoSEQ multiplex PCR, and the TCRdb table lists in-frame clones only, not all of them. This table holds 130,000 or so clones, 9.7% found once. Sequencing was done on a sample of central memory CD4+ T cells from blood. These receptor sequences come from a woman between 40 and 50 years old in good health.

This clone was recorded a few times. The V and J genes are TRBV4-1 and TRBJ2-5, with 12 bases aligning to TRBD2. The CDR3 runs 17 residues. From germline, CDR1 is MGHRA and CDR2 YSYEKL. Trimming removed 3 bases from V and 1 base from J; junction bases left unmatched: 6. The CDR3 loop is CASSQAGLAGPQETQYF. CDR3 nucleotide sequence: TGCGCCAGCAGCCAGGCCGGACTAGCGGGGCCCCAAGAGACCCAGTACTTC.

Only a few counts were recorded for this clone. The chain combines TRBV7-9 with TRBJ2-7; tentatively, D is TRBD2 (5 bases). The V end lost 8 bases, the J end lost 3 bases, and 8 bases lay between the germline ends. Germline V gene lookup returns CDR1 SEHNR and CDR2 FQNEAQ (reference sequence). The CDR3 length is 11 residues. For the CDR3, the DNA is TGTGCCAGCGGCGGGTACTACGAGCAGTACTTC. Its protein product is CASGGYYEQYF.

V is TRBV20-1 and J is TRBJ1-2, with 9 bases fitting TRBD1. CDR3 length: 11 amino acids. The germline gives CDR1 DFQATT, CDR2 SNEGSKA (reference sequence). V lost 6 bases to trimming and J lost 6 bases; unmatched junction nucleotides: 2. Written as DNA, the CDR3 is TGCAGTGCCTGGACAGGGGATGGCTACACCTTC. It is translated as CSAWTGDGYTF.

This clone was picked up many times. The rearrangement uses TRBV18 and TRBJ2-5; weak D call: TRBD1 (5 bases). Germline lookup yields CDR1 KGHSH and CDR2 LQKENI. V shed 3 bases and J shed 1 base, with 12 bases lying between them. The CDR3 has 15 amino acids. CDR3: CASSPDQTVQETQYF. The CDR3 DNA reads TGTGCCAGCTCACCGGACCAGACAGTCCAAGAGACCCAGTACTTC.

The chain carries TRBV6-1 and TRBJ2-7; 8 bases align to TRBD2. V lost 8 bases and J lost 3; bases outside the gene matches: 9. The CDR3 is 14 amino acids. Germline V gene sequence: CDR1 MNHNS, CDR2 SASEGT. CDR3 sequence reads: CASLRGGQFYEQYF. The CDR3 nucleotides read TGTGCCAGCCTACGGGGGGGCCAGTTCTACGAGCAGTACTTC.

V is TRBV5-1 and J is TRBJ2-2; D possibly corresponds to TRBD1 (6 bases). The length of the CDR3 is 17 residues. Germline CDR1 SGHRS, CDR2 YFSETQ. V lost 5 bases to trimming and J lost 1 base, with 18 bases between them. CDR3 in DNA: TGCGCCAGCAGACCCAGCGTGCGACAGGTGAACACCGGGGAGCTGTTTTTT. Residues: CASRPSVRQVNTGELFF.

This clone was observed a handful of times. The gene calls are TRBV29-1 and TRBJ2-1; no definite D call. Trimming removed 3 bases at V and 6 bases at J, with 9 bases between. Germline lookup yields CDR1 SQVTM and CDR2 ANQGSEA. There are 12 residues in the CDR3. In nucleotides, the CDR3 is TGCAGCGTTGATGGAGTAGGCAATGAGCAGTTCTTC. The encoded protein is CSVDGVGNEQFF.

The gene calls are TRBV14 and TRBJ2-7; the D is unclear. Trimming shortened V by 6 bases and J by 6 bases, and 18 bases separated the two germline ends. Germline values: CDR1 SGHDN, CDR2 FVKESK. There are 14 residues in the CDR3. CDR3 in DNA: TGTGCCAGCAGACTACCCAGCAGATCACTCGAGCAGTACTTC. Its protein is CASRLPSRSLEQYF.

This clone came up many times. J is TRBJ2-5 and V is TRBV15; D is possibly TRBD1 (5 bases). The CDR3 sequence is 13 residues long. Trimming cost V 4 bases and J 3 bases, with 9 bases left between them. In germline, CDR1 is LNHNV, CDR2 YYDKDF (reference sequence). This CDR3 is CATSKGREETQYF. CDR3 DNA sequence: TGTGCCACCAGCAAGGGCAGGGAAGAGACCCAGTACTTC.

The chain recombines TRBV19 with TRBJ2-1; the match to TRBD1 covers 9 bases. CDR1 and CDR2 from the germline V gene are LNHDA and SQIVND (reference sequence). The CDR3 consists of 14 residues. The V segment lost 6 bases and the J segment 5 bases; nucleotides outside the gene matches: 5. The CDR3 DNA is TGTGCCAGTAGACGACAGGGGGGCAACAATGAGCAGTTCTTC. Translated: CASRRQGGNNEQFF. The variable domain in full, completed from reference TRBV19 and TRBJ2-1, reads DGGITQSPKYLFRKEGQNVTLSCEQNLNHDAMYWYRQDPGQGLRLIYYSQIVNDFQKGDIAEGYSVSREKKESFPLTVTSAQKNPTAFYLCASRRQGGNNEQFFGPGTRLTVL.

V gene TRBV6-5 combines with J gene TRBJ1-6; D possibly corresponds to TRBD1 (6 bases). Trimming removed 2 bases from V and 0 bases from J, with 8 bases in between. The germline gives CDR1 MNHEY, CDR2 SVGAGI. The CDR3 is 16 amino acids. CDR3 sequence reads: CASSYAGDSYNSPLHF. CDR3 sequence (DNA): TGTGCCAGCAGTTACGCAGGGGACTCCTATAATTCACCCCTCCACTTT.

This clone was seen only a few times. This rearrangement joins TRBV11-2 to TRBJ1-2; 7 bases match TRBD1. CDR1 is SGHAT and CDR2 is FQNNGV in the germline V gene. Trimming cost V 1 base and J 6 bases; bases outside gene matches: 8. CDR3 size: 15 residues. CDR3 in DNA: TGTGCCAGCAGCTTAGTGTCCGGGACAGTGAATGGCTACACCTTC. This sequence encodes CASSLVSGTVNGYTF. The full variable domain, with the rest looked up from reference TRBV11-2 and TRBJ1-2, is EAGVAQSPRYKIIEKRQSVAFWCNPISGHATLYWYQQILGQGPKLLIQFQNNGVVDDSQLPKDRFSAERLKGVDSTLKIQPAKLEDSAVYLCASSLVSGTVNGYTFGSGTRLTVV.

The chain combines TRBV18 with TRBJ2-1, with TRBD1 matching 11 bases. The CDR3 loop spans 16 amino acids. V shed 3 bases and J 4 bases; nucleotides not matched to a gene: 5. CDR1 and CDR2 (germline): KGHSH, LQKENI. CDR3 sequence reads: CASSPPGTGGYNEQFF. DNA of the CDR3: TGTGCCAGCTCACCCCCGGGGACAGGGGGGTACAATGAGCAGTTCTTC.

The CDR3 DNA is TGTGCCAGCAGCTTTGCGGGGAGGGAGACCCAGTACTTC. The encoded protein is CASSFAGRETQYF. The rearrangement links TRBV7-9 to TRBJ2-5; TRBD2 is a possible D gene (6 bases). Trimming stripped 3 bases from V and 5 bases from J, with 10 bases between. Germline V gene lookup returns CDR1 SEHNR and CDR2 FQNEAQ (reference sequence). This CDR3 has 13 residues. The whole variable domain, remainder taken from reference TRBV7-9 and TRBJ2-5, is DTGVSQNPRHKITKRGQNVTFRCDPISEHNRLYWYRQTLGQGPEFLTYFQNEAQLEKSRLLSDRFSAERPKGSFSTLEIQRTEQGDSAMYLCASSFAGRETQYFGPGTRLLVL.

This clone was detected many times. This chain connects TRBV18 to TRBJ2-1, with TRBD2 identical over 7 bases. The CDR3 sequence is 16 residues long. Germline lookup yields CDR1 KGHSH and CDR2 LQKENI. V shed 0 bases, J shed 5 bases, and the junction held 7 bases outside the gene matches. CDR3 residues: CASSPPGTIFDNEQFF. CDR3 bases: TGTGCCAGCTCACCACCAGGGACTATCTTCGACAATGAGCAGTTCTTC.

This rearrangement joins TRBV5-6 to TRBJ2-7, with TRBD1 matching 10 bases. CDR3 length equals 15 residues. V shed 4 bases and J 5 bases; nucleotides not matched to a gene: 9. CDR1 is SGHDT, CDR2 YYEEEE, per germline. The CDR3 DNA sequence: TGTGCCAGCAGCCCGACCGGACAGGGGGTTGACGAGCAGTACTTC. Its protein product is CASSPTGQGVDEQYF.

This chain uses TRBV4-3 with TRBJ2-3; 10 nucleotides agree with TRBD2. The CDR3 totals 17 residues. V shed 0 bases and J 2 bases; nucleotides not matched to a gene: 5. CDR1 LGHNA and CDR2 YSLEER come from the germline V gene. CDR3 DNA: TGCGCCAGCAGCCAAGAGCTAGCGGGGGTGTACACAGATACGCAGTATTTT. Amino acid sequence: CASSQELAGVYTDTQYF.

The rearrangement uses TRBV14 and TRBJ2-1; TRBD2 might be the D (6 bases). Germline V gives CDR1 SGHDN, CDR2 FVKESK. The CDR3 has 13 amino acids. V was cut by 0 bases and J by 10 bases, with 10 bases left in between. This chain's CDR3 is CASSQEGGREQFF. For the CDR3, the DNA is TGTGCCAGCAGCCAAGAGGGGGGTCGAGAGCAGTTCTTC.

The genes are TRBV5-1 and TRBJ1-1; no firm D call. With 4 bases removed from V and 0 bases from J, the gap between germline ends came to 7 bases. The CDR3 has 13 amino acids. In germline, CDR1 is SGHRS, CDR2 YFSETQ. CDR3 nucleotides: TGCGCCAGCAGCAATCCAGTGAACACTGAAGCTTTCTTT. It encodes CASSNPVNTEAFF.

There are a few counts of this clone. The rearrangement joins TRBV5-1 to TRBJ1-6; 8 bases fit TRBD1. This CDR3 contains 14 residues. J gave up 6 bases and V 4 bases, and 3 bases lay outside the gene matches. The germline gives CDR1 SGHRS, CDR2 YFSETQ. CDR3 sequence: CASSDGQGNSPLHF. The CDR3 nucleotides read TGCGCCAGCAGCGACGGACAGGGTAATTCACCCCTCCACTTT.

This clone was seen only a few times. The J gene is TRBJ2-5, the V gene TRBV5-1, with 7 bases aligning to TRBD1. The trim removed 4 bases at V and 4 bases at J, leaving 16 bases unmatched. The CDR3 runs to 17 residues. Per the germline V gene, CDR1 is SGHRS and CDR2 is YFSETQ. The CDR3 spells CASSRTGTVKVGETQYF. The CDR3 DNA is TGCGCCAGCAGCCGAACCGGGACAGTTAAGGTCGGAGAGACCCAGTACTTC.

The chain joins TRBV9 to TRBJ2-2; 15 bases are shared with TRBD2. Per the germline V gene, CDR1 is SGDLS and CDR2 is YYNGEE. The CDR3 is made up of 18 amino acids. Trimming cost V 0 bases and J 3 bases; bases outside gene matches: 3. CDR3 sequence reads: CASSVGTSGGADTGELFF. The CDR3 DNA is TGTGCCAGCAGCGTAGGGACTAGCGGGGGGGCGGACACCGGGGAGCTGTTTTTT.